This T cell receptor (beta chain) was recorded in a study of cytomegalovirus exposure and HLA in healthy donors. Findings of the study overall: Most TCRs appeared rarely, but some public TCRs recurred in many donors. It was shown in a later analysis that HLA-associated TCR beta chains were more clonally expanded than other, equally common chains. The productive fraction for most TCR beta V segments was about 87% or about 30% in an earlier analysis.

J lost 2 bases, V lost 6 bases, and 11 bases had no gene match. The germline gives CDR1 MNHNY, CDR2 SVGAGI (reference sequence). The CDR3 runs to 16 residues. The sample holds a few counts of this clone. Its antigen is undetermined. The primer mix had 60 Vbeta and 13 Jbeta primers. Measured with immunoSEQ multiplex PCR; TCRdb has only the in-frame clones, and not every one. The sample records more than 95,000 clones, roughly an eighth being singletons. The receptor was derived from a man aged 40-50 years in good health and CMV-seropositive. The rearrangement uses TRBV6-6 and TRBJ2-5; 8 nucleotides line up with TRBD1. The sample consisted of PBMCs. CDR3 in amino acids: CASSLDRAAVQETQYF. For the CDR3, the DNA is TGTGCCAGCAGCTTGGACAGGGCCGCCGTACAAGAGACCCAGTACTTC.